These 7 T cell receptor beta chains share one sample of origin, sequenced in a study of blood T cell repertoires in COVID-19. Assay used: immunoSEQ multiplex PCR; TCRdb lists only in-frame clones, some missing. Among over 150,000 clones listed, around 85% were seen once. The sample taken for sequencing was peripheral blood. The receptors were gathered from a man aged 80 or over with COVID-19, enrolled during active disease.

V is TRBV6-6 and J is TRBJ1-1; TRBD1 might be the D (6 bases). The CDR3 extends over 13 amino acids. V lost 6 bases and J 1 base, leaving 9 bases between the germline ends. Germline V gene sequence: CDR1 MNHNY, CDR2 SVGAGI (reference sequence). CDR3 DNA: TGTGCCAGCAGCAAACAGGGGAACACTGAAGCTTTCTTT. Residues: CASSKQGNTEAFF.

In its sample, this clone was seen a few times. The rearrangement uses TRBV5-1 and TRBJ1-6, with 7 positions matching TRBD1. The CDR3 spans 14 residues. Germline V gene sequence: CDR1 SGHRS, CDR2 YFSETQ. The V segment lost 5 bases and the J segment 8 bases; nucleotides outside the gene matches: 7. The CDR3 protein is CASSRQGDDSPLHF. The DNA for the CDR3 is TGCGCCAGCAGTAGACAGGGAGACGATTCACCCCTCCACTTT.

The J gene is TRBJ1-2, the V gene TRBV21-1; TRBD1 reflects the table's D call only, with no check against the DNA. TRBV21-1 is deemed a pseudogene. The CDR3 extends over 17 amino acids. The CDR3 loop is CASSKDAGELTNYGYTF. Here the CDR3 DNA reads TGTGCCAGCAGCAAGGACGCAGGGGAGCTTACTAACTATGGCTACACCTTC.

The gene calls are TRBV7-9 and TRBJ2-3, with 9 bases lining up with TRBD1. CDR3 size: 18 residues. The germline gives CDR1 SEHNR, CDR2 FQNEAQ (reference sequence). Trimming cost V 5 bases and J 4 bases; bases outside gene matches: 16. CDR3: CASSRRGHRDRDADTQYF. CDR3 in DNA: TGTGCCAGCAGCCGAAGGGGGCACCGGGACAGGGACGCAGATACGCAGTATTTT.

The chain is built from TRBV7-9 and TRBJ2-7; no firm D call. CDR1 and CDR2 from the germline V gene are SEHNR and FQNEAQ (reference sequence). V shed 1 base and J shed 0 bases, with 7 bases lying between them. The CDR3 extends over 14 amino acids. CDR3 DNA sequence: TGTGCCAGCAGCTTAGTTATGAGCTCCTACGAGCAGTACTTC. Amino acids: CASSLVMSSYEQYF.

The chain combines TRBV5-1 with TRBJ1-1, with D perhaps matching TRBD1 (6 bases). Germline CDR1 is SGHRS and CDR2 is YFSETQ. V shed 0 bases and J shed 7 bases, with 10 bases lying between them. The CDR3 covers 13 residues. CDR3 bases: TGCGCCAGCAGCTTGGAGCGGACAGATGAAGCTTTCTTT. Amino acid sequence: CASSLERTDEAFF.

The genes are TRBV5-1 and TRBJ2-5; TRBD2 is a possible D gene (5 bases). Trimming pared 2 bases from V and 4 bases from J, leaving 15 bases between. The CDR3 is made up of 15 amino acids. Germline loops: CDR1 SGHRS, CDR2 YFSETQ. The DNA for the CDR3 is TGCGCCAGCAGCTTAGGGCCGGCTAGCCCAGAGACCCAGTACTTC. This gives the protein CASSLGPASPETQYF.